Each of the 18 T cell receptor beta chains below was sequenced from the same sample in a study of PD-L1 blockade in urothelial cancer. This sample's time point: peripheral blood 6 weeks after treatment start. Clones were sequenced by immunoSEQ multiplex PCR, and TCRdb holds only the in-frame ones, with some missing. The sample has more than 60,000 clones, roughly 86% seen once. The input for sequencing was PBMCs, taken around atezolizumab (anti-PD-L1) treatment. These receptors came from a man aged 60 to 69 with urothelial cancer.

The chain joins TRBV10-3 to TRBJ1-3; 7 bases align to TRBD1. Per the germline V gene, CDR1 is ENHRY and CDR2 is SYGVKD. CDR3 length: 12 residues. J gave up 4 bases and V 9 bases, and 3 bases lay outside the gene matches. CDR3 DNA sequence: TGTGCCATTACACAGGGGGGAAACACCATATATTTT. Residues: CAITQGGNTIYF.

CDR3 loop: CASSIDVTEAFF. The CDR3 DNA sequence: TGTGCCAGCAGCATAGATGTCACTGAAGCTTTCTTT. J is TRBJ1-1 and V is TRBV5-4; D gene unclear. The CDR3 is 12 amino acids. Per the germline V gene, CDR1 is SGHNT and CDR2 is YYREEE (reference sequence). Trimming shortened V by 4 bases and J by 4 bases, and 8 bases separated the two germline ends.

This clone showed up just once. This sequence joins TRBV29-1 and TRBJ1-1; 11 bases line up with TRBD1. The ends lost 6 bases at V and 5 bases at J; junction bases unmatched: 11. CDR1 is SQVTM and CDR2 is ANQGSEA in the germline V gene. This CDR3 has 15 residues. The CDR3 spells CSVGRTGGFWTEAFF. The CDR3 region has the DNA TGCAGCGTGGGGAGGACAGGGGGCTTTTGGACTGAAGCTTTCTTT.

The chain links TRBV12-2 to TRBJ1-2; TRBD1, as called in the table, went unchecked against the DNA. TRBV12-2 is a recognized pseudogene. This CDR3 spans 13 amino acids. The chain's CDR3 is CASRLEGQLGYTF. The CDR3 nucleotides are TGTGCAAGTCGCTTAGAAGGACAGCTAGGCTACACCTTC.

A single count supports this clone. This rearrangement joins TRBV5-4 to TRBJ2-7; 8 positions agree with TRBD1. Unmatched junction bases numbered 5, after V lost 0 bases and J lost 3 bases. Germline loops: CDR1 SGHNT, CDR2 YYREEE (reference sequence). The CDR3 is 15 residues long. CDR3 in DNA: TGTGCCAGCAGCTTGGGACAGGGGATGGTCTACGAGCAGTACTTC. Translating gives CASSLGQGMVYEQYF.

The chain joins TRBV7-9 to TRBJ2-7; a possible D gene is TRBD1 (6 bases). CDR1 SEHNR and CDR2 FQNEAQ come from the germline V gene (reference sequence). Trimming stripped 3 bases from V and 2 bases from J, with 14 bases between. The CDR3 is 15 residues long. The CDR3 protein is CASSFSGTQPYEQYF. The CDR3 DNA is TGTGCCAGCAGCTTCTCCGGGACACAACCCTACGAGCAGTACTTC. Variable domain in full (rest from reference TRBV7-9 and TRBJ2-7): DTGVSQNPRHKITKRGQNVTFRCDPISEHNRLYWYRQTLGQGPEFLTYFQNEAQLEKSRLLSDRFSAERPKGSFSTLEIQRTEQGDSAMYLCASSFSGTQPYEQYFGPGTRLTVT.

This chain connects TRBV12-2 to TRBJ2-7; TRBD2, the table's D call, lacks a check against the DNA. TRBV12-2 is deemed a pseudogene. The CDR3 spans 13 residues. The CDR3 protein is CASRPPRSYEQYF. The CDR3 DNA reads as TGTGCAAGTCGCCCCCCCCGGTCCTACGAGCAGTACTTC.

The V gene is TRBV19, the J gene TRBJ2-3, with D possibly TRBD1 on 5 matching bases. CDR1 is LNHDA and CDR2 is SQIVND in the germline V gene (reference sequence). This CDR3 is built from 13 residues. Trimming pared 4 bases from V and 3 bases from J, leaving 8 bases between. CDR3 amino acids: CASSTGITDTQYF. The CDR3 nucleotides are TGTGCCAGTAGTACAGGGATAACAGATACGCAGTATTTT.

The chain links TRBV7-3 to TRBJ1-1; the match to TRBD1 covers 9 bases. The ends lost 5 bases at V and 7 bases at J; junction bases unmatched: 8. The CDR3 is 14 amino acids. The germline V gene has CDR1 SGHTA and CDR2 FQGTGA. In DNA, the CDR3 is TGTGCCAGCAGCCCAGGGACAGGGAGCTTTGAAGCTTTCTTT. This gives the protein CASSPGTGSFEAFF. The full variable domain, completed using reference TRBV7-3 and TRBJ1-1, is GAGVSQTPSNKVTEKGKYVELRCDPISGHTALYWYRQSLGQGPEFLIYFQGTGAADDSGLPNDRFFAVRPEGSVSTLKIQRTERGDSAVYLCASSPGTGSFEAFFGQGTRLTVV.

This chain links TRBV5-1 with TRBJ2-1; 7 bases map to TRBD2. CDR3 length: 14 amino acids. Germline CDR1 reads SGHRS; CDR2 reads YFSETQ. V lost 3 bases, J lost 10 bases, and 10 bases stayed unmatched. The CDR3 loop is CASSSTGLLGEQFF. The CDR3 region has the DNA TGCGCCAGCAGCTCGACGGGACTACTCGGAGAGCAGTTCTTC.

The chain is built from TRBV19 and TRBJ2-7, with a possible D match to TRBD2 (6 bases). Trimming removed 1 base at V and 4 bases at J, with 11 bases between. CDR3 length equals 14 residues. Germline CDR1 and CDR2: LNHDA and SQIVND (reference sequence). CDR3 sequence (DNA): TGTGCCAGTAGTATAGGCAGGGAGGCGTACGAGCAGTACTTC. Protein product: CASSIGREAYEQYF.

CDR3 nucleotides: TGTGCCAGCAGTGAAGGAGGCAGCAACAGGCAGCCCCAGCATTTT. Its translation is CASSEGGSNRQPQHF. V usage is TRBV2 and J usage is TRBJ1-5, with D perhaps TRBD1 (5 bases). Germline loops: CDR1 SNHLY, CDR2 FYNNEI. Trimming took 1 base from V and 7 from J, leaving 14 bases between them. CDR3 length: 15 amino acids.

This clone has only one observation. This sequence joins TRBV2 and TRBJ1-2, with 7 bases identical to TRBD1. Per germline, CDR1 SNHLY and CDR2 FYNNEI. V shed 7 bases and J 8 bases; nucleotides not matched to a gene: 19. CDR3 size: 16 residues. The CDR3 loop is CASKPSRDSRTGGYTF. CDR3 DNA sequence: TGTGCCAGCAAACCGTCCCGGGACAGCCGCACGGGAGGCTACACCTTC.

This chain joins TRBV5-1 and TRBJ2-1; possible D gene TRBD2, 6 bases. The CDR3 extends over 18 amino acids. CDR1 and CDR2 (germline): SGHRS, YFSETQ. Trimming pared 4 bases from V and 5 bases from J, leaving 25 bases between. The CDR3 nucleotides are TGCGCCAGCAGCCTTTTGGGAGCGGGCGCACTCCGGGACAATGAGCAGTTCTTC. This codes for CASSLLGAGALRDNEQFF.

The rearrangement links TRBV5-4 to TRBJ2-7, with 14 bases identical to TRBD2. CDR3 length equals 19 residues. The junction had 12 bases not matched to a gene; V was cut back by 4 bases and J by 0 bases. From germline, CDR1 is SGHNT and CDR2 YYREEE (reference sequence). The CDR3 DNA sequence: TGTGCCAGCAGCACCGGACTAGCGGGGGGAATACCGAGCTCCTACGAGCAGTACTTC. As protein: CASSTGLAGGIPSSYEQYF. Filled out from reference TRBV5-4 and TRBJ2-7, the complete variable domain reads ETGVTQSPTHLIKTRGQQVTLRCSSQSGHNTVSWYQQALGQGPQFIFQYYREEENGRGNFPPRFSGLQFPNYSSELNVNALELDDSALYLCASSTGLAGGIPSSYEQYFGPGTRLTVT.

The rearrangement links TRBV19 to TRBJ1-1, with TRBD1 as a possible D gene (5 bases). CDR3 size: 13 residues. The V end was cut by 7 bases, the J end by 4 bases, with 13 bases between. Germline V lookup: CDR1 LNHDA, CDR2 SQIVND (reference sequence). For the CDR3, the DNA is TGTGCCAGTAATACGGGAGGGGCCACTGAAGCTTTCTTT. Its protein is CASNTGGATEAFF.

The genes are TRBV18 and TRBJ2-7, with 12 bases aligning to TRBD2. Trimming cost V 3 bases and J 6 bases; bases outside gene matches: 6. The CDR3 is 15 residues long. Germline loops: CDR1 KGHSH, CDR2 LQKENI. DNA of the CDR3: TGTGCCAGCTCACCTAGACTAGCGGGGGTAGTCGAGCAGTACTTC. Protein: CASSPRLAGVVEQYF.

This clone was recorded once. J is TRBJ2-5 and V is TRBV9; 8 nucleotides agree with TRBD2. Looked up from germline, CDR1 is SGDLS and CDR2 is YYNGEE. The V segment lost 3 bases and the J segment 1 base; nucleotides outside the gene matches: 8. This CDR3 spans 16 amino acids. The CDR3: CASSATELAAQETQYF. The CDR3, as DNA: TGTGCCAGCAGCGCCACCGAACTAGCGGCCCAAGAGACCCAGTACTTC.